One and the same sample provided the 8 T cell receptor beta chains below, sequenced in a study of blood T cell repertoires in COVID-19. Clones were read by immunoSEQ multiplex PCR, and TCRdb kept only the in-frame ones, dropping some. The top ten hold roughly 6.3% of the sample, which has some 85,000 clones, approximately 80% seen once. Specimen: peripheral blood. The receptor set was obtained from a man in his 70s with COVID-19, enrolled during active disease.

The rearrangement joins TRBV3-1 (or the pseudogene TRBV3-2) to TRBJ2-7; no firm D call. CDR3 length equals 14 residues. Trimming shortened V by 4 bases and J by 6 bases, and 16 bases separated the two germline ends. The germline V gene encodes CDR1 LGHDT and CDR2 YNNKEL (reference sequence). Here the CDR3 DNA reads TGTGCCAGCAGCCTTTCCGGGTCCTATCCCGAGCAGTACTTC. It encodes CASSLSGSYPEQYF.

The chain links TRBV21-1 to TRBJ2-7; whether TRBD1, the table's D call, matches the DNA was not checked. TRBV21-1 is a known pseudogene. The CDR3 has 15 residues. DNA for the CDR3: TGTGCCAGCAGCAAGTTATGGGCTCCTGCCCACGAGCAGTACTTC. Translated, it gives CASSKLWAPAHEQYF.

J is TRBJ1-6 and V is TRBV10-3, with D uncertain. Looked up from germline, CDR1 is ENHRY and CDR2 is SYGVKD. The CDR3 totals 14 residues. V dropped 8 bases and J dropped 5 bases, with 13 bases sitting between them. For the CDR3, the DNA is TGTGCCATCGGAGGACCGTCGGATAATTCACCCCTCCACTTT. Encoded protein: CAIGGPSDNSPLHF.

The chain is built from TRBV7-6 and TRBJ2-7, with a possible D match to TRBD1 (5 bases). The CDR3 is made up of 13 amino acids. Germline CDR1 SGHVS, CDR2 FNYEAQ. V was clipped by 10 bases and J by 3 bases, with 16 bases between them. The DNA of the CDR3 is TGTGCCACCATAGGGGTGGGTATCTACGAGCAGTACTTC. Translating gives CATIGVGIYEQYF.

The chain joins TRBV19 to TRBJ1-2; D is undetermined. CDR1 is LNHDA, CDR2 SQIVND, per germline (reference sequence). The V and J ends lost 5 bases and 6 bases respectively, with 10 bases between them. CDR3 length: 12 residues. CDR3 bases: TGTGCCAGTAGTTTCCCCGGGGATGGCTACACCTTC. Encoded protein: CASSFPGDGYTF.

The J gene is TRBJ1-1, the V gene TRBV5-1; D unclear. The CDR3 runs to 16 residues. Trimming stripped 0 bases from V and 1 base from J, with 13 bases between. CDR1 and CDR2 (germline): SGHRS, YFSETQ. CDR3 coding DNA: TGCGCCAGCAGCTTGGTACCCGGGTCCGAGAACACTGAAGCTTTCTTT. It encodes CASSLVPGSENTEAFF. Looking up the rest from reference TRBV5-1 and TRBJ1-1 gives the full variable domain: KAGVTQTPRYLIKTRGQQVTLSCSPISGHRSVSWYQQTPGQGLQFLFEYFSETQRNKGNFPGRFSGRQFSNSRSEMNVSTLELGDSALYLCASSLVPGSENTEAFFGQGTRLTVV.

The chain carries TRBV19 and TRBJ1-2; D is unresolved. CDR1 is LNHDA, CDR2 SQIVND, per germline (reference sequence). The CDR3 covers 14 residues. V lost 6 bases and J lost 10, with 21 bases in between. CDR3 sequence (DNA): TGTGCCAGTAGCCGCCCGGGAGAATCTCGTGTCTACACCTTC. Encoded protein: CASSRPGESRVYTF.

This rearrangement joins TRBV6-5 to TRBJ1-6; D call uncertain. Germline V gene lookup returns CDR1 MNHEY and CDR2 SVGAGI. Trimming took off 1 base at V and 4 bases at J, with 8 bases between the two ends. The CDR3 is 15 amino acids. The CDR3 sequence: CASSYYEGYNSPLHF. The CDR3 DNA reads as TGTGCCAGCAGTTACTATGAGGGTTATAATTCACCCCTCCACTTT.